This TCR beta chain derives from a study of blood T cell repertoires in COVID-19. As handled by the study authors: Estimation of nucleated cell counts relied on the amplification of reference gene primers. Only in-frame clones appear in the TCRdb table, and some are missing; sequencing was by immunoSEQ multiplex PCR. V and J calls and clone size are those listed in that table; D and trimming were worked out from the DNA. The sample lists over 75,000 clones, around 83% occurring once. Trimming took off 1 base at V and 4 bases at J, with 10 bases between the two ends. CDR1 is KGHSH and CDR2 is LQKENI in the germline V gene. This CDR3 contains 14 residues.

The sequenced sample consisted of peripheral blood. The chain recombines TRBV18 with TRBJ1-2; D unresolved. The TCR originated in a woman aged 45 to 65 with acute or convalescent COVID-19. The CDR3 DNA reads TGTGCCAGCTCACCACTTTCACAAACCTATGGCTACACCTTC. Encoded protein: CASSPLSQTYGYTF.